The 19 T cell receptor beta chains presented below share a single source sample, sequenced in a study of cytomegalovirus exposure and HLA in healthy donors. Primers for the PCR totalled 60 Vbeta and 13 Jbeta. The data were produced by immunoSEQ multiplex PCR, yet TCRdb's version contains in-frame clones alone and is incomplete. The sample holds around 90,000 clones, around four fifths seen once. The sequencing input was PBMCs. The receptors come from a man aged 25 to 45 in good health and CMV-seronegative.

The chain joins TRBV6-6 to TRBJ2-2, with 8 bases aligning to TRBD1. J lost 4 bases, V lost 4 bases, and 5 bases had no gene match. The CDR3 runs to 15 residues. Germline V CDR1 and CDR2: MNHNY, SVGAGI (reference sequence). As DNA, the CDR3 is TGTGCCAGCAGTTCGTCCGGGACAGGCACCGGGGAGCTGTTTTTT. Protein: CASSSSGTGTGELFF.

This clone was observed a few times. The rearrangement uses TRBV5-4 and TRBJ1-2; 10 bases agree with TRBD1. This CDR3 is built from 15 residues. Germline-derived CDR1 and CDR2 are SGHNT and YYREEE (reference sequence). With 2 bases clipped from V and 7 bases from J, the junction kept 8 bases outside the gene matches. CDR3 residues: CASSFPGTGVSGYTF. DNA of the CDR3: TGTGCCAGCAGCTTCCCTGGGACAGGGGTTTCTGGCTACACCTTC. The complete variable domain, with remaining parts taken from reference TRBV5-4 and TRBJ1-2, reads ETGVTQSPTHLIKTRGQQVTLRCSSQSGHNTVSWYQQALGQGPQFIFQYYREEENGRGNFPPRFSGLQFPNYSSELNVNALELDDSALYLCASSFPGTGVSGYTFGSGTRLTVV.

The CDR3 region is CASSTQDTLETQYF. As DNA, the CDR3 is TGTGCCAGTAGCACCCAGGACACCCTAGAGACCCAGTACTTC. V and J are TRBV9 and TRBJ2-5; D might be TRBD1 (5 bases). Trimming pared 8 bases from V and 4 bases from J, leaving 18 bases between. CDR1 and CDR2 from the germline V gene are SGDLS and YYNGEE. The CDR3 has 14 residues.

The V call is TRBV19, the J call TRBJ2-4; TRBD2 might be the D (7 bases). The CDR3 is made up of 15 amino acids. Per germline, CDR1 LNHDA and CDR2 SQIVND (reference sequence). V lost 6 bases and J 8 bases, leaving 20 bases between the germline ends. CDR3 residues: CASRMSWAGADIQYF. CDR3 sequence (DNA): TGTGCCAGTAGGATGTCCTGGGCGGGGGCGGACATTCAGTACTTC.

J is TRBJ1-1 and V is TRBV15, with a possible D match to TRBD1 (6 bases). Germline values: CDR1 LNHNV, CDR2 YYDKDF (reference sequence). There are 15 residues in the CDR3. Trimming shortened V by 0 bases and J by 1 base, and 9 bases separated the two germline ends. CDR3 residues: CATSRELGQNTEAFF. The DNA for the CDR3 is TGTGCCACCAGCAGAGAACTGGGACAGAACACTGAAGCTTTCTTT.

The chain's CDR3 is CASSFSYDIQETQYF. The CDR3 bases are TGTGCCAGCAGTTTTTCCTATGACATACAAGAGACCCAGTACTTC. The rearrangement uses TRBV6-5 and TRBJ2-5; D is ambiguous. Germline V lookup: CDR1 MNHEY, CDR2 SVGAGI. The CDR3 consists of 15 residues. The germline V and J ends were trimmed by 4 bases and 2 bases, with 14 bases remaining between them.

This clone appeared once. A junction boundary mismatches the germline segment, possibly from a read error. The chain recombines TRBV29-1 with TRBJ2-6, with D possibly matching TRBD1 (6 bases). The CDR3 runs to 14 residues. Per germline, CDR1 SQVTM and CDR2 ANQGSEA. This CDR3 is CSAETGYGANVLTF. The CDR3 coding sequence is TGCAGCGCTGAAACAGGGTACGGGGCCAACGTCCTGACTTTC. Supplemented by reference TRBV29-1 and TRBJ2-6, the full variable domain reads SAVISQKPSRDICQRGTSLTIQCQVDSQVTMMFWYRQQPGQSLTLIATANQGSEATYESGFVIDKFPISRPNLTFSTLTVSNMSPEDSSIYLCSAETGYGANVLTFGAGSRLTVL.

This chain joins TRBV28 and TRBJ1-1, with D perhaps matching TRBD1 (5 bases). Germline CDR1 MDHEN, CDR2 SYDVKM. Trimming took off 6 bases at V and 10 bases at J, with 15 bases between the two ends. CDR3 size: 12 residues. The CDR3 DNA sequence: TGTGCCAGCAGCCAAGGGGCCCCGCGAGCTTTCTTT. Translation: CASSQGAPRAFF.

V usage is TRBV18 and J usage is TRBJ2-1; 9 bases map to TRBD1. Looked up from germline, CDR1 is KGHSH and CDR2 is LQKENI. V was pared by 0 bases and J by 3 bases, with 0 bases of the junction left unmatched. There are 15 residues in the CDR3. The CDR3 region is CASSPPGQGYNEQFF. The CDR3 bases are TGTGCCAGCTCACCACCGGGACAGGGCTACAATGAGCAGTTCTTC.

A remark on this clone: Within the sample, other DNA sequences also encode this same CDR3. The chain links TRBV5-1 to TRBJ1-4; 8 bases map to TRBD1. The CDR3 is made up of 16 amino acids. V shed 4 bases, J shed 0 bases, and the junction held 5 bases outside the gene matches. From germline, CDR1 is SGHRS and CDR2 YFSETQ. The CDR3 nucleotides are TGCGCCAGCAGCACAGGACAGGGTGCAACTAATGAAAAACTGTTTTTT. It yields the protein CASSTGQGATNEKLFF. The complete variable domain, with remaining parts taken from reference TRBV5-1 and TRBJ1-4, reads KAGVTQTPRYLIKTRGQQVTLSCSPISGHRSVSWYQQTPGQGLQFLFEYFSETQRNKGNFPGRFSGRQFSNSRSEMNVSTLELGDSALYLCASSTGQGATNEKLFFGSGTQLSVL.

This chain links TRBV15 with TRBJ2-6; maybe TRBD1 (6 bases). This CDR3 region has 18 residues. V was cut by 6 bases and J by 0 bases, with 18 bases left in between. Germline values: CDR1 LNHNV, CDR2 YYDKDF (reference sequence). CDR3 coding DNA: TGTGCCACCAGGGGAACAGGACAGCCCTTCTCTGGGGCCAACGTCCTGACTTTC. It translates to CATRGTGQPFSGANVLTF.

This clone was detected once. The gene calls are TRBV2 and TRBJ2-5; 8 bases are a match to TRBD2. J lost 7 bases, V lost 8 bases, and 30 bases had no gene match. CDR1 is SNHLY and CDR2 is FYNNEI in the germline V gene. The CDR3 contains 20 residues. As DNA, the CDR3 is TGTGCCAGCTGTGTATACCCAGGCACTAGCGGAGGGATTGGGGCGGGGACCCAGTACTTC. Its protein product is CASCVYPGTSGGIGAGTQYF.

In DNA form, the CDR3 reads TGTGCCAGCAGCTTGGCGGGACAGGGTGAAGCTTTCTTT. Protein: CASSLAGQGEAFF. The chain employs TRBV5-6 and TRBJ1-1, with 9 bases matching TRBD1. The junction had 1 base not matched to a gene; V was cut back by 0 bases and J by 7 bases. The CDR3 length is 13 residues. Germline V gene data show CDR1 as SGHDT and CDR2 as YYEEEE.

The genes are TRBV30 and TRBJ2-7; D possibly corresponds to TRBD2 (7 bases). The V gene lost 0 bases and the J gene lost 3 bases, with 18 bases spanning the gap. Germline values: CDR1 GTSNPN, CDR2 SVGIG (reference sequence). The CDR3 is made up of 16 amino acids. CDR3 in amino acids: CAWSVGGGLPRYEQYF. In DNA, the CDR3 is TGTGCCTGGAGTGTGGGGGGGGGCCTCCCCCGCTACGAGCAGTACTTC.

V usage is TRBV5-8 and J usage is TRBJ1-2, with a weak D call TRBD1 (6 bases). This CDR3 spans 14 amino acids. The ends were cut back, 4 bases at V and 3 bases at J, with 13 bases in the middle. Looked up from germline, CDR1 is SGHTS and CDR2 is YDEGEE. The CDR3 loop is CASSETGIDYGYTF. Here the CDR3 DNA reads TGTGCCAGCAGCGAGACAGGAATTGACTATGGCTACACCTTC.

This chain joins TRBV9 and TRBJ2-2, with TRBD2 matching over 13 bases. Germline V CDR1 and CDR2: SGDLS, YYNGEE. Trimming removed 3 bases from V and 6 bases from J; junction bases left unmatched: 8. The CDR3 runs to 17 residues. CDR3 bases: TGTGCCAGCAGCGCGACTAGCGGGGGGCCCCTCGCCGGGGAGCTGTTTTTT. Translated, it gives CASSATSGGPLAGELFF. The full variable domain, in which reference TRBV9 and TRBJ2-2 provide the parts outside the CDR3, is DSGVTQTPKHLITATGQRVTLRCSPRSGDLSVYWYQQSLDQGLQFLIQYYNGEERAKGNILERFSAQQFPDLHSELNLSSLELGDSALYFCASSATSGGPLAGELFFGEGSRLTVL.

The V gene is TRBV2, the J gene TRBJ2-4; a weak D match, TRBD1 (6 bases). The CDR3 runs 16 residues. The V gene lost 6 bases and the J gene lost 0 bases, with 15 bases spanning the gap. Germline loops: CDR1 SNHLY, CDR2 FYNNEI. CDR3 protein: CASRGLGGIAKNIQYF. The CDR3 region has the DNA TGTGCCAGCAGGGGTTTAGGGGGAATAGCCAAAAACATTCAGTACTTC.

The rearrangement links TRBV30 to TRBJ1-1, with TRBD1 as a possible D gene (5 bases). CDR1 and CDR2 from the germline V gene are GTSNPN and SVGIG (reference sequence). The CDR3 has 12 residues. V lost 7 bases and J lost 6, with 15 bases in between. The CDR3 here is CASGRTESEAFF. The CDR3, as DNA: TGTGCCTCAGGGCGAACCGAGTCTGAAGCTTTCTTT.

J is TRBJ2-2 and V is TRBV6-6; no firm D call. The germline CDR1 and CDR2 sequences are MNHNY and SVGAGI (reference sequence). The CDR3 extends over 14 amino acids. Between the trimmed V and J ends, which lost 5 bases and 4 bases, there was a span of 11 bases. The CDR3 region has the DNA TGTGCCAGCAGTCCACTCGATACCACCGGGGAGCTGTTTTTT. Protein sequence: CASSPLDTTGELFF.